Below are 28 T cell receptor beta chains sequenced from a single sample in a study of beta chain features in type 1 diabetes (dated by TCRdb to between 2018 and 2020). The research as a whole found: In all four CD4+ subsets, TCRB CDR3 length was moderately but significantly shorter in type 1 diabetes patients.

Their antigens remain unidentified. Receptors were amplified or captured by the immunoSEQ multiplex PCR assay. The entire isolated RNA was reverse transcribed using the High Capacity cDNA Reverse Transcription Kit, and thus expressed TCRB transcripts were sequenced. Held by TCRdb, this immuneACCESS table contains in-frame sequences only and omits some clones. Under half of the omission traces to an unresolved V gene where checked; the cause of the rest is unknown. The sample table lists some 250,000 clones, more than 11% of them with a count of one. The ten largest clones add up to almost 0.02% of the sample. Sequencing input: naive CD4+ T cells from blood. The sample's cell subset or site label is to be understood as: true naive CD4+ T cells. The source is a man aged 30-40 years with type 1 diabetes.

The chain recombines TRBV28 with TRBJ2-5, with TRBD1 identical over 8 bases. Germline V lookup: CDR1 MDHEN, CDR2 SYDVKM. With 3 bases clipped from V and 6 bases from J, the junction kept 9 bases outside the gene matches. CDR3 length: 15 residues. The CDR3 here is CASSLTVQGGKTQYF. The CDR3 DNA follows: TGTGCCAGCAGTTTGACGGTACAGGGGGGAAAGACCCAGTACTTC.

In the case of this clone: An end of the junction differs from the germline gene, which may be a read error. V usage is TRBV7-2 and J usage is TRBJ2-7; 11 bases agree with TRBD1. In germline, CDR1 is SGHTA, CDR2 FQGNSA. The CDR3 totals 15 residues. As DNA, the CDR3 is TGTGCCAGCAGTTTAGGACAGGGGGCTACCTACGAGCAGTACTTC. This encodes CASSLGQGATYEQYF.

This clone came up a few times. The chain employs TRBV7-9 and TRBJ2-1; the D gene is possibly TRBD2 (7 bases). The germline V gene has CDR1 SEHNR and CDR2 FQNEAQ (reference sequence). V was clipped by 5 bases and J by 4 bases, with 18 bases between them. The CDR3 loop spans 16 amino acids. The DNA of the CDR3 is TGTGCCAGCAGCCCGAGGGGGGGCGCGACTTACAATGAGCAGTTCTTC. Residues: CASSPRGGATYNEQFF.

The CDR3 nucleotides are TGTGCCAGCAGCTCCGGAGGGAACACCGGGGAGCTGTTTTTT. It translates to CASSSGGNTGELFF. The J gene is TRBJ2-2, the V gene TRBV9; a possible D gene is TRBD2 (5 bases). Germline CDR1 reads SGDLS; CDR2 reads YYNGEE. This CDR3 is built from 14 residues. Deletions cut 4 bases from V and 1 base from J, with 8 bases between.

The chain employs TRBV5-6 and TRBJ2-2, with 13 bases aligning to TRBD2. V lost 1 base and J lost 5; bases outside the gene matches: 5. The CDR3 is made up of 17 amino acids. CDR1 is SGHDT and CDR2 is YYEEEE in the germline V gene. The CDR3 spells CASSLRTSGRRTGELFF. CDR3 sequence (DNA): TGTGCCAGCAGCTTGCGGACTAGCGGGAGAAGGACCGGGGAGCTGTTTTTT.

The genes are TRBV4-2 and TRBJ2-2; 7 nucleotides line up with TRBD1. This CDR3 spans 15 amino acids. The germline gives CDR1 LGHNA, CDR2 YNFKEQ. V lost 0 bases to trimming and J lost 3 bases; unmatched junction nucleotides: 1. CDR3 in amino acids: CASSQDQGDTGELFF. The DNA of the CDR3 is TGTGCCAGCAGCCAAGATCAGGGGGACACCGGGGAGCTGTTTTTT.

CDR3 sequence (DNA): TGTGCCAGCAGTTACGACAGCCTTTTATCTGGAAACACCATATATTTT. Translation: CASSYDSLLSGNTIYF. The chain joins TRBV6-5 to TRBJ1-3; tentative D call: TRBD1 (5 bases). CDR3 length equals 16 residues. With 2 bases removed from V and 1 base from J, the gap between germline ends came to 12 bases. The germline CDR1 and CDR2 sequences are MNHEY and SVGAGI.

This clone was counted a few times. The V call is TRBV7-9, the J call TRBJ2-2, with 7 bases lining up with TRBD2. In germline, CDR1 is SEHNR, CDR2 FQNEAQ (reference sequence). J gave up 6 bases and V 4 bases, and 14 bases lay outside the gene matches. CDR3 length equals 17 residues. CDR3 bases: TGTGCCAGCAGCTCCCGATTGAGGGAGGGAGTCGCCGGGGAGCTGTTTTTT. Amino acid sequence: CASSSRLREGVAGELFF.

This clone occurred a few times. The J gene is TRBJ2-7, the V gene TRBV15, with D unresolved. The germline V gene has CDR1 LNHNV and CDR2 YYDKDF (reference sequence). CDR3 length: 12 residues. The V gene lost 5 bases and the J gene lost 4 bases, with 9 bases spanning the gap. The CDR3 loop reads CATSSTVYEQYF. CDR3 nucleotide sequence: TGTGCCACCAGCTCCACGGTTTACGAGCAGTACTTC.

This clone was recorded a few times. Other nucleotide sequences from this sample produce the same CDR3. The J gene is TRBJ1-2, the V gene TRBV18; 7 bases fit TRBD1. Germline lookup yields CDR1 KGHSH and CDR2 LQKENI. V dropped 3 bases and J dropped 0; count of bases not matched to a gene: 1. CDR3 length: 14 residues. The CDR3, as DNA: TGTGCCAGCTCACCGGGACAGACTAACTATGGCTACACCTTC. As protein: CASSPGQTNYGYTF.

This clone has only a few counts. The chain employs TRBV7-2 and TRBJ2-2, with D possibly TRBD2 on 5 matching bases. This CDR3 spans 13 amino acids. V lost 5 bases and J lost 7, with 11 bases in between. The germline V gene has CDR1 SGHTA and CDR2 FQGNSA. The CDR3 DNA reads as TGTGCCAGCAGCAAGGCCGGAGGCGGGGAGCTGTTTTTT. Amino acids: CASSKAGGGELFF.

This clone was seen only a few times. This chain uses TRBV6-5 with TRBJ2-7; 10 bases are shared with TRBD1. Trimming cost V 2 bases and J 0 bases; bases outside gene matches: 4. Germline CDR1 is MNHEY and CDR2 is SVGAGI. CDR3 length: 16 amino acids. The DNA of the CDR3 is TGTGCCAGCAGTTACGGGGGACAGGGGAGCTCCTACGAGCAGTACTTC. Protein: CASSYGGQGSSYEQYF.

This rearrangement joins TRBV6-1 to TRBJ1-1, with 7 bases lining up with TRBD1. CDR1 and CDR2 from the germline V gene are MNHNS and SASEGT. The V gene end was trimmed by 5 bases and the J gene end by 4 bases; junction bases not matched to a gene: 10. The CDR3 extends over 15 amino acids. The CDR3 bases are TGTGCCAGCAGTACCACTGACAGGGTTCTCACTGAAGCTTTCTTT. Translated: CASSTTDRVLTEAFF.

This clone was detected only a few times. The chain joins TRBV10-3 to TRBJ2-6; 7 positions agree with TRBD1. V lost 7 bases to trimming and J lost 0 bases; unmatched junction nucleotides: 9. The CDR3 covers 17 residues. Germline CDR1 ENHRY, CDR2 SYGVKD. The CDR3 is CAIKSGTADSGANVLTF. The CDR3 region has the DNA TGTGCCATCAAATCCGGGACAGCCGACTCTGGGGCCAACGTCCTGACTTTC.

This clone was observed a handful of times. V and J are TRBV30 and TRBJ1-1; TRBD1 is a possible D gene (6 bases). The CDR3 length is 14 residues. Trimming cost V 3 bases and J 1 base, with 12 bases left between them. CDR1 GTSNPN and CDR2 SVGIG come from the germline V gene (reference sequence). The CDR3: CAWRQGGGNTEAFF. The DNA of the CDR3 is TGTGCCTGGAGACAGGGTGGGGGGAACACTGAAGCTTTCTTT.

V usage is TRBV5-1 and J usage is TRBJ2-7; 11 bases line up with TRBD2. Germline CDR1 and CDR2: SGHRS and YFSETQ. J gave up 0 bases and V 4 bases, and 12 bases lay outside the gene matches. The length of the CDR3 is 18 residues. In DNA, the CDR3 is TGCGCCAGCAGCCCACCGGGACTAGCGGACGCCTCCTCCTACGAGCAGTACTTC. It specifies CASSPPGLADASSYEQYF.

The chain couples TRBV12-5 to TRBJ2-3; D uncertain. Trimming removed 6 bases at V and 1 base at J, with 8 bases between. The germline CDR1 and CDR2 sequences are LGHNT and FRNRAP. This CDR3 spans 13 amino acids. CDR3 sequence (DNA): TGTGCTAGTGGGCCAGGCGGCACAGATACGCAGTATTTT. This encodes CASGPGGTDTQYF.

The gene calls are TRBV7-6 and TRBJ2-7, with TRBD2 matching 8 bases. The germline CDR1 and CDR2 sequences are SGHVS and FNYEAQ. The CDR3 length is 17 residues. Trimming removed 8 bases from V and 1 base from J; junction bases left unmatched: 16. In DNA form, the CDR3 reads TGTGCCAGCGCATCAGGGGCGGGGGGTATCCGATCCTACGAGCAGTACTTC. Its translation is CASASGAGGIRSYEQYF. The full variable domain, with the rest looked up from reference TRBV7-6 and TRBJ2-7, is GAGVSQSPRYKVTKRGQDVALRCDPISGHVSLYWYRQALGQGPEFLTYFNYEAQQDKSGLPNDRFSAERPEGSISTLTIQRTEQRDSAMYRCASASGAGGIRSYEQYFGPGTRLTVT.

The table lists this clone with a few counts. The chain uses TRBV5-1 and TRBJ1-5, with TRBD1 matching 7 bases. With V trimmed by 0 bases and J by 4 bases, 4 bases remained unmatched. This CDR3 comprises 15 residues. CDR1 and CDR2 (germline): SGHRS, YFSETQ. The CDR3, as DNA: TGCGCCAGCAGCTTGGGAGACAGGGAGAATCAGCCCCAGCATTTT. This translates into CASSLGDRENQPQHF.

This chain uses TRBV29-1 with TRBJ1-2; 7 bases are shared with TRBD1. V lost 7 bases to trimming and J lost 8 bases; unmatched junction nucleotides: 10. The length of the CDR3 is 12 residues. The germline gives CDR1 SQVTM, CDR2 ANQGSEA. This chain's CDR3 is CSGGTGVRGYTF. The DNA of the CDR3 is TGCAGCGGGGGAACAGGGGTTCGGGGCTACACCTTC.

The chain links TRBV6-4 to TRBJ2-3, with D maybe TRBD2 (5 bases). The ends were cut back, 0 bases at V and 4 bases at J, with 8 bases in the middle. The germline gives CDR1 MRHNA, CDR2 SNTAGT. This CDR3 has 14 amino acids. The CDR3 region is CASSDSRLSDTQYF. CDR3 coding DNA: TGTGCCAGCAGTGACTCTAGACTATCAGATACGCAGTATTTT.

The J gene is TRBJ1-2, the V gene TRBV7-9, with a weak D call TRBD1 (6 bases). V gave up 0 bases and J gave up 11 bases, with 13 bases separating them. The germline V gene has CDR1 SEHNR and CDR2 FQNEAQ (reference sequence). The CDR3 runs to 13 residues. CDR3 region: CASSLAFTGRYTF. For the CDR3, the DNA is TGTGCCAGCAGCTTAGCGTTCACAGGGCGGTACACCTTC. The full variable domain, in which reference TRBV7-9 and TRBJ1-2 provide the parts outside the CDR3, is DTGVSQNPRHKITKRGQNVTFRCDPISEHNRLYWYRQTLGQGPEFLTYFQNEAQLEKSRLLSDRFSAERPKGSFSTLEIQRTEQGDSAMYLCASSLAFTGRYTFGSGTRLTVV.

This chain connects TRBV7-2 to TRBJ2-3, with a weak D call TRBD2 (7 bases). Germline lookup yields CDR1 SGHTA and CDR2 FQGNSA. The CDR3 totals 16 residues. Trimming shortened V by 1 base and J by 6 bases, and 17 bases separated the two germline ends. The CDR3 sequence: CASSLVAGAIRDTQYF. In DNA form, the CDR3 reads TGTGCCAGCAGCTTAGTGGCGGGGGCCATTCGGGATACGCAGTATTTT.

This chain connects TRBV7-2 to TRBJ1-1, with 10 bases lining up with TRBD1. Germline CDR1 reads SGHTA; CDR2 reads FQGNSA. With 4 bases clipped from V and 4 bases from J, the junction kept 12 bases outside the gene matches. The CDR3 extends over 17 amino acids. The CDR3 loop is CASSSGQGSLGSTEAFF. CDR3 bases: TGTGCCAGCAGCTCGGGACAGGGGAGTTTGGGTAGCACTGAAGCTTTCTTT.

This clone was recorded once. This chain connects TRBV19 to TRBJ2-2; 9 bases fit TRBD1. Trimming took 4 bases from V and 5 from J; bases not matched to a gene: 14. The germline V gene has CDR1 LNHDA and CDR2 SQIVND (reference sequence). The CDR3 extends over 18 amino acids. CDR3 sequence: CASSTGWTGARRTGELFF. The DNA of the CDR3 is TGTGCCAGTAGTACGGGTTGGACAGGGGCTCGTCGGACCGGGGAGCTGTTTTTT.

There are a few counts of this clone. The chain carries TRBV5-1 and TRBJ1-5; tentative D call: TRBD1 (6 bases). V dropped 0 bases and J dropped 3 bases, with 10 bases sitting between them. This CDR3 region has 15 residues. Germline V CDR1 and CDR2: SGHRS, YFSETQ. The CDR3 DNA is TGCGCCAGCAGCTTGGCCGGACAGACCAATCAGCCCCAGCATTTT. It specifies CASSLAGQTNQPQHF.

This clone was observed a few times. The chain employs TRBV7-9 and TRBJ2-5; 7 nucleotides align to TRBD1. Looked up from germline, CDR1 is SEHNR and CDR2 is FQNEAQ (reference sequence). The CDR3 totals 17 residues. Germline trimming cut 2 bases from V and 1 base from J; bases unmatched to any gene: 10. DNA for the CDR3: TGTGCCAGCAGCTTACCTCAGGGGGTTCCGTCCCAAGAGACCCAGTACTTC. Protein: CASSLPQGVPSQETQYF.

This clone appeared a few times. The rearrangement uses TRBV9 and TRBJ2-7, with D unclear. This CDR3 region has 14 residues. Looked up from germline, CDR1 is SGDLS and CDR2 is YYNGEE. Trimming left V 0 bases short and J 1 base short, with 8 bases between. The CDR3 coding sequence is TGTGCCAGCAGCGTAGGTTACAGTTCCTACGAGCAGTACTTC. This gives the protein CASSVGYSSYEQYF.